The 18 T cell receptor beta chains in this list originate from one sample, sequenced in a study of cytomegalovirus exposure and HLA in healthy donors. PCR employed 60 Vbeta and 13 Jbeta primers. Profiling relied on immunoSEQ multiplex PCR, and the TCRdb table lists in-frame clones only, not all of them. The sample lists about 150,000 clones; roughly 84% were seen once. Material for sequencing was PBMCs. Every receptor here comes from a man in his forties or fifties in good health and CMV-seropositive.

The chain carries TRBV21-1 and TRBJ2-5; TRBD1 is taken as the D call from the table, unchecked against the DNA. TRBV21-1 is designated a pseudogene. This CDR3 is 16 amino acids long. This chain's CDR3 is CASSKENDRYIETQYF. CDR3 coding DNA: TGTGCCAGCAGCAAAGAAAACGACAGGTACATTGAGACCCAGTACTTC.

The chain uses TRBV29-1 and TRBJ2-7; a weak D match, TRBD2 (6 bases). V shed 7 bases and J shed 8 bases, with 18 bases lying between them. Germline values: CDR1 SQVTM, CDR2 ANQGSEA. The CDR3 sequence is 12 residues long. The CDR3 spells CSAGGLGSKQYF. The CDR3 DNA sequence: TGCAGCGCAGGAGGGTTGGGGAGTAAGCAGTACTTC.

V and J are TRBV7-3 and TRBJ2-2; 9 positions match TRBD2. Trimming took 5 bases from V and 1 from J; bases not matched to a gene: 5. Germline loops: CDR1 SGHTA, CDR2 FQGTGA. The CDR3 contains 16 residues. The CDR3 DNA is TGTGCCAGCAGCCCAAGGACTAGCGTGAACACCGGGGAGCTGTTTTTT. It specifies CASSPRTSVNTGELFF.

This chain links TRBV5-6 with TRBJ2-3; D unclear. Between the trimmed V and J ends, which lost 2 bases and 0 bases, there was a span of 4 bases. There are 13 residues in the CDR3. Germline V gives CDR1 SGHDT, CDR2 YYEEEE. DNA for the CDR3: TGTGCCAGCAGCTTCCAGAGCACAGATACGCAGTATTTT. Its translation: CASSFQSTDTQYF.

The chain links TRBV2 to TRBJ2-2; TRBD2 matches at 12 bases. Losses at the gene ends were 6 bases for V and 6 bases for J; bases not matched to a gene: 11. Germline V gene data show CDR1 as SNHLY and CDR2 as FYNNEI. CDR3 length: 17 residues. This CDR3 is CASRPAGLAGGAGELFF. The CDR3 DNA is TGTGCCAGCAGGCCGGCAGGTCTAGCGGGGGGGGCCGGGGAGCTGTTTTTT. The variable domain in full, completed from reference TRBV2 and TRBJ2-2, reads EPEVTQTPSHQVTQMGQEVILRCVPISNHLYFYWYRQILGQKVEFLVSFYNNEISEKSEIFDDQFSVERPDGSNFTLKIRSTKLEDSAMYFCASRPAGLAGGAGELFFGEGSRLTVL.

The chain links TRBV27 to TRBJ2-7; D is ambiguous. Germline V gene sequence: CDR1 MNHEY, CDR2 SMNVEV (reference sequence). CDR3 length: 17 residues. V was pared by 2 bases and J by 1 base, with 18 bases between. Written as DNA, the CDR3 is TGTGCCAGCAGTTTAGCAGGTACCCCCCCCCTTTCCTACGAGCAGTACGTC. This sequence encodes CASSLAGTPPLSYEQYV.

This chain links TRBV4-1 with TRBJ1-5; no clear D gene. The germline gives CDR1 MGHRA, CDR2 YSYEKL. V gave up 0 bases and J gave up 1 base, with 13 bases separating them. This CDR3 comprises 17 residues. CDR3 coding DNA: TGCGCCAGCAGCCAAGAACGAGCGATCTGGAGCAATCAGCCCCAGCATTTT. Encoded protein: CASSQERAIWSNQPQHF.

The chain couples TRBV28 to TRBJ1-1, with TRBD1 matching over 7 bases. The length of the CDR3 is 12 residues. Germline values: CDR1 MDHEN, CDR2 SYDVKM. V was pared by 6 bases and J by 9 bases, with 7 bases of the junction left unmatched. The CDR3 nucleotides are TGTGCCAGCAGGCTGGGACAGCTGAAAGCTTTCTTT. Translated, it gives CASRLGQLKAFF.

To note about this clone: Other nucleotide sequences in the sample specify the same CDR3. The J gene is TRBJ2-5, the V gene TRBV5-1; D call uncertain. Germline loops: CDR1 SGHRS, CDR2 YFSETQ. Trimming shortened V by 0 bases and J by 2 bases, and 5 bases separated the two germline ends. This CDR3 is 13 amino acids long. CDR3 coding DNA: TGCGCCAGCAGCTTGGACAGACAAGAGACCCAGTACTTC. Protein sequence: CASSLDRQETQYF.

This chain joins TRBV6-1 and TRBJ1-5; 7 bases are shared with TRBD1. With V trimmed by 5 bases and J by 0 bases, 4 bases remained unmatched. Germline V gene lookup returns CDR1 MNHNS and CDR2 SASEGT. CDR3 length equals 15 residues. The CDR3 nucleotides are TGTGCCAGCAGTTGGGGACAGCATAGCAATCAGCCCCAGCATTTT. Translating gives CASSWGQHSNQPQHF.

The chain joins TRBV9 to TRBJ2-5; 9 nucleotides agree with TRBD1. The CDR3 spans 16 residues. V gave up 4 bases and J gave up 1 base; unmatched junction bases: 8. Germline V gene sequence: CDR1 SGDLS, CDR2 YYNGEE. Written as DNA, the CDR3 is TGTGCCAGCAGCCAGGGAGGGGGACAGGGCCAAGAGACCCAGTACTTC. It yields the protein CASSQGGGQGQETQYF. The variable domain in full, completed from reference TRBV9 and TRBJ2-5, reads DSGVTQTPKHLITATGQRVTLRCSPRSGDLSVYWYQQSLDQGLQFLIQYYNGEERAKGNILERFSAQQFPDLHSELNLSSLELGDSALYFCASSQGGGQGQETQYFGPGTRLLVL.

This sequence joins TRBV11-2 and TRBJ2-7; TRBD1 aligns across 7 bases. There are 17 residues in the CDR3. Germline assignment: CDR1 SGHAT and CDR2 FQNNGV. With V trimmed by 1 base and J by 0 bases, 9 bases remained unmatched. The CDR3 loop reads CASSLAFRGGTSYEQYF. In DNA, the CDR3 is TGTGCCAGCAGCTTAGCGTTTAGAGGGGGCACCTCCTACGAGCAGTACTTC.

This clone was picked up one time. The V call is TRBV5-1, the J call TRBJ1-2, with TRBD1 as a possible D gene (5 bases). The CDR3 extends over 14 amino acids. Germline CDR1 is SGHRS and CDR2 is YFSETQ. The germline V and J ends were trimmed by 1 base and 9 bases, with 16 bases remaining between them. CDR3 bases: TGCGCCAGCAGCTTGAAGGGGCCAGGCCTAAGCTACACCTTC. It specifies CASSLKGPGLSYTF.

In the case of this clone: The same CDR3 also results from other DNA sequences found in this sample. The chain has TRBV27 and TRBJ1-1; D perhaps matches TRBD1 (6 bases). Trimming took 4 bases from V and 4 from J, leaving 13 bases between them. Germline CDR1 MNHEY, CDR2 SMNVEV (reference sequence). The CDR3 is 14 residues long. CDR3 protein: CASSSGTRGTEAFF. The CDR3 coding sequence is TGTGCCAGCAGTTCCGGGACAAGGGGCACTGAAGCTTTCTTT.

This CDR3 is CAWGTGDSGNTIYF. The CDR3 coding sequence is TGTGCCTGGGGGACGGGGGATTCTGGAAACACCATATATTTT. This chain uses TRBV30 with TRBJ1-3, with D perhaps matching TRBD1 (5 bases). Germline V gene lookup returns CDR1 GTSNPN and CDR2 SVGIG (reference sequence). This CDR3 comprises 14 residues. V lost 5 bases, J lost 1 base, and 12 bases lay in between.

This clone has only one observation. The V gene is TRBV2, the J gene TRBJ2-1; 12 bases match TRBD2. The CDR3 sequence is 14 residues long. The J segment lost 5 bases and the V segment lost 7 bases, leaving 3 bases of the junction unmatched. Germline loops: CDR1 SNHLY, CDR2 FYNNEI. The CDR3: CASNLAGGHNEQFF. The CDR3 DNA is TGTGCCAGCAACCTAGCGGGAGGGCACAATGAGCAGTTCTTC.

To note about this clone: One end of the junction is discordant with germline, which a read error may explain. The V call is TRBV7-9, the J call TRBJ2-5; no definite D call. The length of the CDR3 is 11 residues. Germline assignment: CDR1 SEHNR and CDR2 FQNEAQ (reference sequence). DNA for the CDR3: TGTTCCAGCAGCTTTAAAGAGACCCAGTACTTC. Its protein is CSSSFKETQYF.

This sequence joins TRBV2 and TRBJ2-5; a possible D gene is TRBD1 (6 bases). Trimming left V 3 bases short and J 1 base short, with 12 bases between. CDR3 length: 15 residues. CDR1 is SNHLY, CDR2 FYNNEI, per germline. CDR3 DNA: TGTGCCAGCAGTGAGGACAGATATGGCCAAGAGACCCAGTACTTC. Its protein product is CASSEDRYGQETQYF.